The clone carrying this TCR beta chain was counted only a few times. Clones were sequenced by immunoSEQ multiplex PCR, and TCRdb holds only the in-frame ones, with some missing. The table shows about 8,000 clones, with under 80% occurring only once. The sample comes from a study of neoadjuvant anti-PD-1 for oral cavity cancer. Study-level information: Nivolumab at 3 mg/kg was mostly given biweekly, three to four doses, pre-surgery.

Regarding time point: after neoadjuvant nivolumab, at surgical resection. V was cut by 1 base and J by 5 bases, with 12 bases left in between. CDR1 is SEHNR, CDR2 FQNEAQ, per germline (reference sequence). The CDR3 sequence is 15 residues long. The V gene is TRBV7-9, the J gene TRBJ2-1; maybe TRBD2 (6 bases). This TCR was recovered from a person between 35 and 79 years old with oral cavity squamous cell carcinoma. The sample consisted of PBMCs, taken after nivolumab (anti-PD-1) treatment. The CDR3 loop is CASSLESGRHNEQFF. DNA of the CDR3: TGTGCCAGCAGCTTAGAAAGCGGGCGCCACAATGAGCAGTTCTTC.